One and the same sample provided the 16 T cell receptor beta chains below, sequenced in a study of shared clonotypes between healthy human individuals. CD45RO-negative, CCR7-selected cells formed the naive CD8 fraction, which excluded terminally differentiated effector memory CD45RA+ cells. Using immunoSEQ multiplex PCR, the repertoire was profiled, and TCRdb retains in-frame clones only, with some absent. The sample includes around 2,000,000 clones, under 95% of them seen just once. Material: naive CD8+ T cells from PBMCs. Receptor source: a man aged 18 to 29 in good health. Some clones in this sample may be carry-over from other donors' samples.

The chain joins TRBV5-1 to TRBJ1-4; no definite D call. With 4 bases removed from V and 7 bases from J, the gap between germline ends came to 14 bases. The CDR3 covers 14 residues. Germline CDR1 is SGHRS and CDR2 is YFSETQ. CDR3 DNA: TGCGCCAGCAGCATCGGAATCGCGGGTGAAAAACTGTTTTTT. Its protein product is CASSIGIAGEKLFF.

This sequence joins TRBV7-9 and TRBJ2-1; D perhaps matches TRBD2 (6 bases). V was cut by 1 base and J by 3 bases, with 10 bases left in between. CDR1 is SEHNR and CDR2 is FQNEAQ in the germline V gene (reference sequence). The CDR3 consists of 15 residues. Written as DNA, the CDR3 is TGTGCCAGCAGCTTAGTTGGCGGGGTCTACAATGAGCAGTTCTTC. Its translation is CASSLVGGVYNEQFF.

About this clone itself: This specimen includes other DNA sequences encoding the same CDR3. The chain is built from TRBV28 and TRBJ2-7, with 7 bases that match TRBD1. The CDR3 length is 13 residues. The V segment lost 4 bases and the J segment 4 bases; nucleotides outside the gene matches: 4. CDR1 and CDR2 from the germline V gene are MDHEN and SYDVKM. CDR3 region: CASSWGRGYEQYF. The CDR3 DNA is TGTGCCAGCAGTTGGGGCAGGGGGTACGAGCAGTACTTC. Filled out from reference TRBV28 and TRBJ2-7, the complete variable domain reads DVKVTQSSRYLVKRTGEKVFLECVQDMDHENMFWYRQDPGLGLRLIYFSYDVKMKEKGDIPEGYSVSREKKERFSLILESASTNQTSMYLCASSWGRGYEQYFGPGTRLTVT.

The sample holds a few counts of this clone. This sample includes further DNA sequences coding for the same CDR3. The CDR3: CASSIRGGNQPQHF. The CDR3 region has the DNA TGTGCCAGTAGTATAAGAGGGGGCAATCAGCCCCAGCATTTT. The V call is TRBV19, the J call TRBJ1-5; D perhaps matches TRBD1 (5 bases). Trimming removed 2 bases from V and 2 bases from J, with 7 bases in between. Germline V gives CDR1 LNHDA, CDR2 SQIVND (reference sequence). The length of the CDR3 is 14 residues.

This clone was picked up one time. This sample includes further DNA sequences coding for the same CDR3. The chain employs TRBV7-8 and TRBJ1-1; 8 positions match TRBD1. Germline V CDR1 and CDR2: SGHVS, FQNEAQ. This CDR3 spans 14 amino acids. V lost 4 bases, J lost 4 bases, and 5 bases stayed unmatched. This CDR3 is CASSSRTGGTEAFF. The CDR3 bases are TGTGCCAGCAGCTCCCGCACAGGGGGCACTGAAGCTTTCTTT. Drawing the rest from reference TRBV7-8 and TRBJ1-1, the complete variable domain is GAGVSQSPRYKVAKRGQDVALRCDPISGHVSLFWYQQALGQGPEFLTYFQNEAQLDKSGLPSDRFFAERPEGSVSTLKIQRTQQEDSAVYLCASSSRTGGTEAFFGQGTRLTVV.

The CDR3 region is CASSLGDSLYGYTF. CDR3 sequence (DNA): TGTGCCAGCAGCTTGGGGGACAGCCTCTATGGCTACACCTTC. V and J are TRBV5-4 and TRBJ1-2, with TRBD1 matching over 7 bases. Unmatched junction bases numbered 3, after V lost 0 bases and J lost 4 bases. The CDR3 has 14 amino acids. Germline values: CDR1 SGHNT, CDR2 YYREEE (reference sequence). Full variable domain (rest looked up from reference TRBV5-4 and TRBJ1-2): ETGVTQSPTHLIKTRGQQVTLRCSSQSGHNTVSWYQQALGQGPQFIFQYYREEENGRGNFPPRFSGLQFPNYSSELNVNALELDDSALYLCASSLGDSLYGYTFGSGTRLTVV.

The chain links TRBV25-1 to TRBJ2-7; a weak D match, TRBD2 (5 bases). The V gene lost 10 bases and the J gene lost 0 bases, with 22 bases spanning the gap. Germline lookup yields CDR1 MGHDK and CDR2 SYGVNS. This CDR3 has 16 residues. This CDR3 is CATAQEAPWGSYEQYF. CDR3 DNA sequence: TGTGCCACCGCCCAGGAGGCACCTTGGGGCTCCTACGAGCAGTACTTC.

This chain connects TRBV28 to TRBJ1-1; 7 bases align to TRBD1. The V gene's germline CDR1 is MDHEN and CDR2 SYDVKM. The CDR3 runs 15 residues. V lost 1 base and J lost 4; bases outside the gene matches: 6. The CDR3 coding sequence is TGTGCCAGCAGTTTATCCATACAGGGGATCACTGAAGCTTTCTTT. It encodes CASSLSIQGITEAFF.

The chain links TRBV4-1 to TRBJ2-1; TRBD1 matches at 10 bases. CDR3 length: 15 amino acids. V shed 4 bases, J shed 3 bases, and the junction held 3 bases outside the gene matches. Per the germline V gene, CDR1 is MGHRA and CDR2 is YSYEKL. The CDR3 bases are TGCGCCAGCAGCCCCCGGACAGGGGGCTACAATGAGCAGTTCTTC. Encoded protein: CASSPRTGGYNEQFF.

The genes are TRBV12-5 and TRBJ1-2; TRBD1 aligns across 10 bases. The ends lost 6 bases at V and 6 bases at J; junction bases unmatched: 7. CDR1 is LGHNT and CDR2 is FRNRAP in the germline V gene. The CDR3 runs to 14 residues. In nucleotides, the CDR3 is TGTGCTAGTGGCCAGGGACAGGGGTTCCATGGCTACACCTTC. This encodes CASGQGQGFHGYTF.

The V call is TRBV29-1, the J call TRBJ2-7, with D perhaps TRBD2 (5 bases). Germline CDR1 is SQVTM and CDR2 is ANQGSEA. The CDR3 totals 9 residues. Between the trimmed V and J ends, which lost 7 bases and 6 bases, there was a span of 7 bases. CDR3 coding DNA: TGCAGCGAGCGGATCGAGCAGTACTTC. This encodes CSERIEQYF.

The chain couples TRBV4-1 to TRBJ2-7; 7 nucleotides align to TRBD1. Unmatched junction bases numbered 12, after V lost 4 bases and J lost 3 bases. The CDR3 runs to 16 residues. CDR1 and CDR2 from the germline V gene are MGHRA and YSYEKL. The CDR3 bases are TGCGCCAGCAGCCGAGAACCCGGGACAGTTCTCTACGAGCAGTACTTC. Translating gives CASSREPGTVLYEQYF.

The chain joins TRBV27 to TRBJ2-1, with D maybe TRBD2 (5 bases). The CDR3 consists of 16 residues. The V and J ends lost 2 bases and 8 bases respectively, with 19 bases between them. CDR1 and CDR2 (germline): MNHEY, SMNVEV (reference sequence). The CDR3 DNA sequence: TGTGCCAGCAGTTTAGAGCTAGCCACCACCATAGATGAGCAGTTCTTC. Protein: CASSLELATTIDEQFF.

This rearrangement joins TRBV29-1 to TRBJ2-5; a possible D gene is TRBD1 (5 bases). There are 11 residues in the CDR3. Trimming stripped 5 bases from V and 1 base from J, with 5 bases between. CDR1 and CDR2 from the germline V gene are SQVTM and ANQGSEA. The DNA for the CDR3 is TGCAGCGTTCAGGGCCAAGAGACCCAGTACTTC. Protein sequence: CSVQGQETQYF.

In the case of this clone: Other nucleotide sequences in the sample specify the same CDR3. CDR3 sequence (DNA): TGTGCCAGCAGTATACTAGCGGCCTCCTACAATGAGCAGTTCTTC. Translation gives CASSILAASYNEQFF. This rearrangement joins TRBV27 to TRBJ2-1; 8 bases line up with TRBD2. The CDR3 length is 15 residues. V lost 5 bases, J lost 0 bases, and 3 bases stayed unmatched. The germline CDR1 and CDR2 sequences are MNHEY and SMNVEV (reference sequence).

The chain joins TRBV29-1 to TRBJ1-1; unclear D gene. CDR3 length: 11 amino acids. The germline V gene encodes CDR1 SQVTM and CDR2 ANQGSEA. The ends were cut back, 4 bases at V and 4 bases at J, with 7 bases in the middle. In nucleotides, the CDR3 is TGCAGCGTTGCCGGCAGCACTGAAGCTTTCTTT. Translated: CSVAGSTEAFF.